One sample yielded the 32 T cell receptor beta chains listed below, sequenced in a study of liver allograft versus peripheral blood T cells. Study-level information: Blood and transplanted-liver T cell receptor repertoires from recipients were compared.

TCRdb passed the reads through MiXCR, listing each CDR3 protein once. This sample carries about 13,000 distinct CDR3 sequences, 15% to 20% of them seen once, and the ten largest clones take 1.5% to 2%. The origin of the receptors is a human patient who had a liver transplant. The T cells may come from the graft donor.

A few counts support this clonotype. This chain uses TRBV5-5 with TRBJ2-7, with 7 bases lining up with TRBD1. The trim removed 2 bases at V and 3 bases at J, leaving 11 bases unmatched. The CDR3 extends over 16 amino acids. CDR1 is SGHKS, CDR2 YYEKEE, per germline (reference sequence). CDR3 nucleotide sequence: TGTGCCAGCAGCTTTGGGGACAGCGAGAGGCGCTACGAGCAGTACTTC. Its translation: CASSFGDSERRYEQYF.

Within the sample, this clonotype is medium-sized (0.01 to 0.1%). J is TRBJ1-2 and V is TRBV6-1, with D perhaps TRBD1 (5 bases). CDR1 is MNHNS and CDR2 is SASEGT in the germline V gene. The CDR3 runs 13 residues. The V and J ends lost 0 bases and 7 bases respectively, with 9 bases between them. CDR3 sequence: CASSEAAGPGYTF. For the CDR3, the DNA is TGTGCCAGCAGTGAAGCGGCAGGGCCTGGCTACACCTTC.

This clonotype was seen more than once but under ten times. This rearrangement joins TRBV20-1 to TRBJ1-6, with TRBD1 matching over 8 bases. Germline loops: CDR1 DFQATT, CDR2 SNEGSKA (reference sequence). The CDR3 covers 15 residues. After removal of 1 base from V and 7 bases from J, the junction contained 6 bases not matched to a gene. The CDR3 DNA follows: TGCAGTGCTAGAGCGTCGACAGGGGAGAATTCACCCCTCCACTTT. It is translated as CSARASTGENSPLHF.

The gene calls are TRBV5-4 and TRBJ2-1; 14 nucleotides align to TRBD2. Germline trimming cut 3 bases from V and 12 bases from J; bases unmatched to any gene: 8. Germline CDR1 is SGHNT and CDR2 is YYREEE (reference sequence). The CDR3 is made up of 15 amino acids. The CDR3 DNA sequence: TGTGCCAGCAGCTCTACCGGGACTAGCGGGAGCTCGCAGTTCTTC. Encoded protein: CASSSTGTSGSSQFF.

This clonotype has just a few counts. The chain is built from TRBV6-6 and TRBJ1-1; the D gene is possibly TRBD1 (6 bases). Trimming removed 5 bases from V and 0 bases from J, with 19 bases in between. This CDR3 is 17 amino acids long. Per the germline V gene, CDR1 is MNHNY and CDR2 is SVGAGI (reference sequence). The CDR3, as DNA: TGTGCCAGCAGTCCAATCCGCGGGGACACCTTGAACACTGAAGCTTTCTTT. Encoded protein: CASSPIRGDTLNTEAFF.

Regarding this clonotype: One junction end disagrees with the germline gene, perhaps due to a read error. The V gene is TRBV2, the J gene TRBJ1-6, with TRBD1 as a possible D gene (6 bases). Germline V CDR1 and CDR2: SNHLY, FYNNEI. This CDR3 has 14 residues. CDR3: CASREGRGASPLHF. DNA of the CDR3: TGTGCCAGCAGAGAAGGACGGGGGGCTTCACCCCTCCACTTT.

The table lists this clonotype with a few counts. The J gene is TRBJ2-7, the V gene TRBV30, with unresolved D. Trimming pared 1 base from V and 5 bases from J, leaving 6 bases between. Germline V gene lookup returns CDR1 GTSNPN and CDR2 SVGIG (reference sequence). This CDR3 has 11 amino acids. The CDR3 loop is CAWSDINEQYF. As DNA, the CDR3 is TGTGCCTGGAGTGACATCAACGAGCAGTACTTC.

The chain uses TRBV12-3 or TRBV12-4 and TRBJ2-5; D ambiguous. With 1 base removed from V and 4 bases from J, the gap between germline ends came to 7 bases. The CDR3 totals 13 residues. The CDR3 reads CASSLEPGETQYF. CDR3 in DNA: TGTGCCAGCAGTTTAGAACCCGGAGAGACCCAGTACTTC.

The chain recombines TRBV29-1 with TRBJ2-7, with TRBD2 as a possible D gene (5 bases). With 6 bases removed from V and 3 bases from J, the gap between germline ends came to 12 bases. The V gene's germline CDR1 is SQVTM and CDR2 ANQGSEA. The CDR3 runs 12 residues. This CDR3 is CSVGEQFYEQYF. The CDR3 DNA is TGCAGCGTCGGGGAGCAGTTCTACGAGCAGTACTTC.

In this sample, this clonotype is medium-sized (0.01 to 0.1%). The CDR3 protein is CASSLSTGIRRSPLHF. CDR3 nucleotide sequence: TGTGCCAGCAGTTTATCCACAGGGATTCGGCGCTCACCCCTCCACTTT. The chain recombines TRBV28 with TRBJ1-6; TRBD1 might be the D (6 bases). There are 16 residues in the CDR3. V lost 1 base, J lost 10 bases, and 17 bases lay in between. The germline CDR1 and CDR2 sequences are MDHEN and SYDVKM.

The V gene is TRBV18, the J gene TRBJ1-1; D may be TRBD1 (6 bases). This CDR3 has 15 amino acids. Germline CDR1 and CDR2: KGHSH and LQKENI. V dropped 2 bases and J dropped 5 bases, with 15 bases sitting between them. The CDR3 protein is CASSPDEGVITEAFF. The CDR3, as DNA: TGTGCCAGCTCACCAGACGAGGGGGTGATTACTGAAGCTTTCTTT.

This clonotype appeared once. J is TRBJ2-7 and V is TRBV20-1; no definite D call. Looked up from germline, CDR1 is DFQATT and CDR2 is SNEGSKA (reference sequence). The CDR3 covers 13 residues. The V end lost 4 bases, the J end lost 3 bases, and 13 bases lay between the germline ends. For the CDR3, the DNA is TGCAGTGCTATCCAACCGGGCAGCTACGAGCAGTACTTC. Its translation: CSAIQPGSYEQYF.

By its share, this clonotype is medium-sized (0.01 to 0.1%). V and J are TRBV20-1 and TRBJ1-5; D is ambiguous. Germline CDR1 DFQATT, CDR2 SNEGSKA (reference sequence). This CDR3 is 15 amino acids long. Trimming removed 3 bases from V and 4 bases from J, with 16 bases in between. CDR3 protein: CSASPGKGLNQPQHF. The CDR3 coding sequence is TGCAGTGCTAGCCCCGGGAAGGGTCTGAATCAGCCCCAGCATTTT.

This chain connects TRBV20-1 to TRBJ1-2; D gene ambiguous. The V end lost 7 bases, the J end lost 8 bases, and 8 bases lay between the germline ends. This CDR3 spans 9 amino acids. Germline CDR1 and CDR2: DFQATT and SNEGSKA (reference sequence). The CDR3: CSENEGYTF. DNA for the CDR3: TGCAGTGAGAACGAGGGCTACACCTTC.

This clonotype has only a few counts. The V gene is TRBV30, the J gene TRBJ2-5; 8 bases map to TRBD1. The CDR3 is 13 residues long. V dropped 2 bases and J dropped 7; count of bases not matched to a gene: 6. Looked up from germline, CDR1 is GTSNPN and CDR2 is SVGIG (reference sequence). The DNA of the CDR3 is TGTGCCTGGAGTCTTCAGGGGGCGGGGACCCAGTACTTC. Translation gives CAWSLQGAGTQYF.

This clonotype is medium-sized in the sample. The gene calls are TRBV18 and TRBJ2-1; 12 bases are shared with TRBD2. Germline V lookup: CDR1 KGHSH, CDR2 LQKENI. CDR3 length: 15 amino acids. J gave up 8 bases and V 3 bases, and 5 bases lay outside the gene matches. The CDR3 region has the DNA TGTGCCAGCTCACCGACTAGCGGGAGTGACGATGAGCAGTTCTTC. This gives the protein CASSPTSGSDDEQFF. The full variable domain, rest sourced from reference TRBV18 and TRBJ2-1, is NAGVMQNPRHLVRRRGQEARLRCSPMKGHSHVYWYRQLPEEGLKFMVYLQKENIIDESGMPKERFSAEFPKEGPSILRIQQVVRGDSAAYFCASSPTSGSDDEQFFGPGTRLTVL.

This clonotype was seen a single time. The chain uses TRBV5-1 and TRBJ1-5; D ambiguous. Germline CDR1 reads SGHRS; CDR2 reads YFSETQ. The CDR3 length is 13 residues. Trimming took off 4 bases at V and 0 bases at J, with 5 bases between the two ends. The CDR3 is CASSLDSNQPQHF. The CDR3 DNA sequence: TGCGCCAGCAGCCTAGATAGCAATCAGCCCCAGCATTTT.

The chain recombines TRBV7-9 with TRBJ1-1; 7 bases are shared with TRBD1. Germline lookup yields CDR1 SEHNR and CDR2 FQNEAQ (reference sequence). Trimming cost V 4 bases and J 0 bases; bases outside gene matches: 2. The CDR3 sequence is 14 residues long. CDR3 DNA sequence: TGTGCCAGCAGCTCAGGACAGGTGAACACTGAAGCTTTCTTT. Its translation: CASSSGQVNTEAFF.

This clonotype was found a few times. The chain couples TRBV5-4 to TRBJ2-5; TRBD2 matches at 9 bases. CDR3 length equals 15 residues. V lost 2 bases and J lost 5; bases outside the gene matches: 7. Germline lookup yields CDR1 SGHNT and CDR2 YYREEE (reference sequence). CDR3 in DNA: TGTGCCAGCAGCTTTGTAGCGGGAGTCGGTGAGACCCAGTACTTC. Amino acid sequence: CASSFVAGVGETQYF.

This clonotype has more than one count but fewer than ten. The V and J genes are TRBV20-1 and TRBJ1-4; no clear D. CDR1 is DFQATT, CDR2 SNEGSKA, per germline (reference sequence). V lost 5 bases and J 7 bases, leaving 8 bases between the germline ends. CDR3 length equals 11 residues. The CDR3 sequence: CSADTGEKLFF. CDR3 coding DNA: TGCAGTGCTGATACTGGTGAAAAACTGTTTTTT.

This clonotype was detected ten times or more. The chain links TRBV7-2 to TRBJ2-7, with 11 bases aligning to TRBD2. Germline CDR1 SGHTA, CDR2 FQGNSA. Trimming cost V 4 bases and J 3 bases; bases outside gene matches: 8. The CDR3 runs 16 residues. CDR3 residues: CASSSLSGRGYYEQYF. CDR3 DNA sequence: TGTGCCAGCAGCTCTCTTAGCGGGAGGGGATACTACGAGCAGTACTTC.

This clonotype is judged medium-sized. The rearrangement joins TRBV24-1 to TRBJ1-2; no definite D call. CDR3 length: 12 residues. CDR1 and CDR2 from the germline V gene are KGHDR and SFDVKD. V gave up 4 bases and J gave up 4 bases, with 6 bases separating them. The CDR3 nucleotides are TGTGCCACCAGTGAGGAGGGCTATGGCTACACCTTC. This encodes CATSEEGYGYTF.

The J gene is TRBJ1-1, the V gene TRBV20-1; tentatively, D is TRBD1 (6 bases). There are 15 residues in the CDR3. CDR1 and CDR2 from the germline V gene are DFQATT and SNEGSKA (reference sequence). V dropped 1 base and J dropped 3 bases, with 15 bases sitting between them. Written as DNA, the CDR3 is TGCAGTGCTAGAGGACAGGCCTACGGGGACACTGAAGCTTTCTTT. Protein product: CSARGQAYGDTEAFF.

This clonotype has only a few counts. This chain uses TRBV20-1 with TRBJ1-4; the D is unclear. Trimming took 3 bases from V and 0 from J, leaving 8 bases between them. Germline V gene data show CDR1 as DFQATT and CDR2 as SNEGSKA (reference sequence). The CDR3 is 14 amino acids. The CDR3 DNA follows: TGCAGTGCTAGCAGGAAAGCAACTAATGAAAAACTGTTTTTT. Translating gives CSASRKATNEKLFF.

This clonotype has a handful of counts. The chain combines TRBV28 with TRBJ2-7; TRBD2 matches 13 bases. Trimming removed 5 bases from V and 6 bases from J; junction bases left unmatched: 13. CDR1 and CDR2 (germline): MDHEN, SYDVKM. The CDR3 is 17 amino acids. For the CDR3, the DNA is TGTGCCAGCAGTCTTTCCCCAGGACTAGCGGGAGAGGGCGAGCAGTACTTC. Encoded protein: CASSLSPGLAGEGEQYF.

In its sample, this clonotype was seen many times. The CDR3 coding sequence is TGTGCCAGTAGTATAAAATGGGGTTGGCAGGGAAGCACAGATACGCAGTATTTT. Amino acids: CASSIKWGWQGSTDTQYF. This rearrangement joins TRBV19 to TRBJ2-3; a weak D match, TRBD1 (5 bases). V shed 2 bases and J shed 0 bases, with 18 bases lying between them. This CDR3 contains 18 residues. Germline-derived CDR1 and CDR2 are LNHDA and SQIVND (reference sequence).

The J gene is TRBJ2-7, the V gene TRBV6-5, with TRBD1 matching 8 bases. Germline CDR1 and CDR2: MNHEY and SVGAGI. The CDR3 spans 14 residues. Losses at the gene ends were 6 bases for V and 3 bases for J; bases not matched to a gene: 7. CDR3 coding DNA: TGTGCCAGCAGCCGCGGACAGGGCCTCTACGAGCAGTACTTC. Translating it yields CASSRGQGLYEQYF.

By share, this clonotype ranks as medium-sized. The chain employs TRBV6-5 and TRBJ2-7; D not resolved. CDR1 and CDR2 (germline): MNHEY, SVGAGI. Trimming removed 6 bases from V and 0 bases from J, with 15 bases in between. The CDR3 loop spans 15 amino acids. CDR3 in amino acids: CASSPLPTRSYEQYF. The CDR3 DNA follows: TGTGCCAGCAGCCCTCTCCCGACGCGCTCCTACGAGCAGTACTTC.

In this sample, this clonotype is medium-sized. This sequence joins TRBV6-1 and TRBJ1-3; 8 bases agree with TRBD1. J lost 3 bases, V lost 6 bases, and 4 bases had no gene match. Germline lookup yields CDR1 MNHNS and CDR2 SASEGT. This CDR3 has 14 residues. CDR3 amino acids: CASSGTGSGNTIYF. As DNA, the CDR3 is TGTGCCAGCAGCGGGACAGGTAGTGGAAACACCATATATTTT.

By share of the sample, this clonotype is medium-sized. The rearrangement joins TRBV18 to TRBJ2-3; D uncertain. V was clipped by 6 bases and J by 1 base, with 5 bases between them. Germline loops: CDR1 KGHSH, CDR2 LQKENI. The CDR3 covers 12 residues. CDR3 nucleotide sequence: TGTGCCAGCTCTCGTCGCACAGATACGCAGTATTTT. Amino acids: CASSRRTDTQYF.

The chain has TRBV12-3 or TRBV12-4 and TRBJ1-5; no definite D call. The CDR3 length is 14 residues. The V end was cut by 6 bases, the J end by 6 bases, with 15 bases between. CDR3 DNA sequence: TGTGCCAGCAGAGGGCAAGGAGGAGTTCAGCCCCAGCATTTT. Translated, it gives CASRGQGGVQPQHF.

The J gene is TRBJ2-3, the V gene TRBV27; D unclear. The V gene's germline CDR1 is MNHEY and CDR2 SMNVEV (reference sequence). V was cut by 7 bases and J by 0 bases, with 14 bases left in between. The CDR3 consists of 15 residues. The CDR3 coding sequence is TGTGCCAGCACCCCCGGCCGCTTTAGCACAGATACGCAGTATTTT. Amino acids: CASTPGRFSTDTQYF.